This T cell receptor (beta chain) was captured in a study of OX40 agonist ivuxolimab in advanced cancers. In the study overall: Among those enrolled, mean age was roughly 62 years (range about 23 to 85) and approximately 80% were male. Findings and limits, study-wide: Expanded peripheral T cell antigen specificity was not determined. CD4+ and CD8+ blood T cells expanded clonally by week 6 at 0.1 to 3.0 mg/kg. Also present in some nonresponders was a low level of normalized T-cell clonal expansion.

Concerning this clone itself: Its antigen is not identified.

Some clones are missing from TCRdb's copy, which holds only in-frame ones; the method was immunoSEQ multiplex PCR. Among about 33,000 clones listed, less than 90% were seen once. This CDR3 comprises 14 residues. Germline-derived CDR1 and CDR2 are SNHLY and FYNNEI. With 5 bases removed from V and 0 bases from J, the gap between germline ends came to 9 bases. The input for sequencing was CD4+ or CD8+ T cells sorted from blood, taken in a trial of the OX40 agonist ivuxolimab. The receptor was isolated from an adult with an advanced solid tumor such as melanoma, head and neck, liver or kidney cancer. The V and J genes are TRBV2 and TRBJ2-3, with D unresolved. The CDR3 protein is CASSLDGSTDTQYF. The CDR3 DNA reads TGTGCCAGCAGTTTGGACGGAAGCACAGATACGCAGTATTTT.